This T cell receptor (beta chain) was captured by sequencing in a study of cytomegalovirus exposure and HLA in healthy donors. V was pared by 7 bases and J by 2 bases, with 9 bases between. Germline-derived CDR1 and CDR2 are SQVTM and ANQGSEA. The CDR3 spans 11 residues. The study ran its PCR with 60 Vbeta and 13 Jbeta primers. Using immunoSEQ multiplex PCR, the repertoire was profiled, and TCRdb retains in-frame clones only, with some absent. This sample carries around 82,000 clones, 78% of them seen once, and the ten largest clones take less than 6%. The chain has TRBV29-1 and TRBJ2-7, with D perhaps matching TRBD1 (5 bases). Material for sequencing was PBMCs. This TCR came from a male donor in good health and CMV-seropositive. The CDR3 region has the DNA TGCAGCGGTACAGGAACCTACGAGCAGTACTTC. Amino acids: CSGTGTYEQYF.